The 2 T cell receptor beta chains below were found in one sample sequenced in a study of Graves' ophthalmopathy and Graves' hyperthyroidism. Using RNA transcripts, the TCR beta CDR3 regions were amplified. HTBI-primed RT-PCR formed the first round, and a multiplex PCR formed the second. TCRdb independently ran MiXCR on the multiplex PCR reads; one entry per CDR3 protein. The sample contains 600,000 to 950,000 distinct CDR3 sequences, roughly 40% of which appear only once. The specimen was peripheral blood. The receptor source for this set is an adult man with Graves' ophthalmopathy.

The table lists this clonotype with many counts. The chain recombines TRBV2 with TRBJ1-5; the D gene is possibly TRBD1 (6 bases). The V gene lost 6 bases and the J gene lost 4 bases, with 19 bases spanning the gap. The germline CDR1 and CDR2 sequences are SNHLY and FYNNEI. This CDR3 is 16 amino acids long. CDR3 region: CASSAGQGAENQPQHF. The CDR3 DNA reads as TGTGCCAGCAGCGCGGGACAAGGGGCAGAGAATCAGCCCCAGCATTTT.

This clonotype came up a few times. The chain joins TRBV20-1 to TRBJ1-5; D is unresolved. The CDR3 spans 16 residues. Germline V gives CDR1 DFQATT, CDR2 SNEGSKA (reference sequence). Trimming stripped 1 base from V and 2 bases from J, with 15 bases between. In DNA, the CDR3 is TGCAGTGCTAGAGTTCGAGGGAATAGCGGCAATCAGCCCCAGCATTTT. Residues: CSARVRGNSGNQPQHF.